The source of this TCR beta chain is a study of metastatic and nonmetastatic thyroid tumors. Regarding this clone: An end of the junction does not agree with germline; a read error may underlie this.

None of the patients had undergone any treatment ahead of thyroid surgery. TCRdb re-clonotyped the PCR reads via MiXCR. The sample holds 23,000 or so clones; about a fifth are singletons and the top ten take 25% to 35%. CDR3 length: 13 amino acids. Per germline, CDR1 SGHTA and CDR2 FQGNSA. The specimen was blood. The chain employs TRBV7-2 and TRBJ2-7; D unclear. The origin of this receptor is a female donor with papillary thyroid cancer or a benign thyroid nodule (not recorded which). Some clones in this sample may be carry-over from other donors' samples. The CDR3 DNA is TGTGTCAGCAGCCCCTACGTGGCAAGAGAGCAGTACTTC. Its translation is CVSSPYVAREQYF.